A single sample gave rise to the 16 T cell receptor beta chains below, sequenced in a study of cytomegalovirus exposure and HLA in healthy donors. PCR amplification relied on 60 Vbeta primers (plus 13 Jbeta primers). The protocol was immunoSEQ multiplex PCR, while the TCRdb copy is restricted to in-frame clones and leaves out a portion. The data contain 100,000 or so clones, 15% of them singletons. Input material: PBMCs. These TCRs come from a female donor in good health and CMV-seronegative.

The V gene is TRBV6-5, the J gene TRBJ2-5; 8 bases match TRBD1. The length of the CDR3 is 15 residues. V shed 0 bases, J shed 3 bases, and the junction held 3 bases outside the gene matches. Germline-derived CDR1 and CDR2 are MNHEY and SVGAGI. This chain's CDR3 is CASSYSDRGKETQYF. Here the CDR3 DNA reads TGTGCCAGCAGTTACTCCGACAGGGGCAAAGAGACCCAGTACTTC.

This clone has only a few counts. Within the sample, other DNA sequences also encode this same CDR3. The V call is TRBV30, the J call TRBJ2-2; weak D call: TRBD2 (6 bases). The germline gives CDR1 GTSNPN, CDR2 SVGIG (reference sequence). This CDR3 is built from 13 residues. The V end was cut by 5 bases, the J end by 8 bases, with 15 bases between. The CDR3 sequence is CAWGGIRWGELFF. The DNA of the CDR3 is TGTGCCTGGGGAGGGATACGGTGGGGGGAGCTGTTTTTT. Drawing the rest from reference TRBV30 and TRBJ2-2, the complete variable domain is SQTIHQWPATLVQPVGSPLSLECTVEGTSNPNLYWYRQAAGRGLQLLFYSVGIGQISSEVPQNLSASRPQDRQFILSSKKLLLSDSGFYLCAWGGIRWGELFFGEGSRLTVL.

V gene TRBV30 combines with J gene TRBJ2-3, with a possible D match to TRBD1 (6 bases). CDR1 and CDR2 (germline): GTSNPN, SVGIG (reference sequence). The V and J ends lost 4 bases and 3 bases respectively, with 17 bases between them. CDR3 length: 15 residues. This CDR3 is CAWIPTGLGTDTQYF. DNA for the CDR3: TGTGCCTGGATACCGACAGGTTTAGGTACAGATACGCAGTATTTT.

This clone was observed a few times. The V and J genes are TRBV29-1 and TRBJ2-1; 7 nucleotides line up with TRBD2. Germline CDR1 SQVTM, CDR2 ANQGSEA. The CDR3 contains 14 residues. Trimming cost V 1 base and J 9 bases; bases outside gene matches: 9. The CDR3 loop reads CSVEASVGGGEQFF. As DNA, the CDR3 is TGCAGCGTTGAAGCCTCTGTGGGGGGGGGTGAGCAGTTCTTC.

The V and J genes are TRBV20-1 and TRBJ2-5; unclear D gene. Between the trimmed V and J ends, which lost 6 bases and 8 bases, there was a span of 13 bases. This CDR3 is 11 amino acids long. Germline CDR1 is DFQATT and CDR2 is SNEGSKA (reference sequence). Here the CDR3 DNA reads TGCAGTGCACGAAGCCCCCCCACCCAGTACTTC. Its translation: CSARSPPTQYF.

This clone was detected only a few times. The rearrangement uses TRBV30 and TRBJ2-7; TRBD2 might be the D (6 bases). Trimming cost V 2 bases and J 3 bases, with 11 bases left between them. The CDR3 is 13 amino acids. The V gene's germline CDR1 is GTSNPN and CDR2 SVGIG (reference sequence). Here the CDR3 reads CAWSPGTVYEQYF. In DNA, the CDR3 is TGTGCCTGGAGTCCCGGGACTGTCTACGAGCAGTACTTC.

There are a few counts of this clone. The gene calls are TRBV4-3 and TRBJ1-4; maybe TRBD1 (5 bases). Germline V lookup: CDR1 LGHNA, CDR2 YSLEER. Trimming pared 1 base from V and 2 bases from J, leaving 14 bases between. The CDR3 runs to 17 residues. The CDR3 DNA reads TGCGCCAGCAGCCAAGGGCGGGGACTGGGGACTAATGAAAAACTGTTTTTT. This sequence encodes CASSQGRGLGTNEKLFF.

This clone has more than one count but fewer than ten. V gene TRBV6-4 combines with J gene TRBJ2-3; D is possibly TRBD2 (6 bases). The germline V gene encodes CDR1 MRHNA and CDR2 SNTAGT. Trimming removed 0 bases from V and 2 bases from J, with 9 bases in between. This CDR3 comprises 15 residues. The CDR3 region is CASSDSRGSTDTQYF. CDR3 coding DNA: TGTGCCAGCAGTGACTCGCGGGGTTCCACAGATACGCAGTATTTT.

This clone was seen a few times. The same CDR3 can be traced to other DNA sequences in this sample. The chain has TRBV4-3 and TRBJ1-1; perhaps TRBD1 as D (6 bases). The CDR3 extends over 14 amino acids. V was cut by 7 bases and J by 2 bases, with 14 bases left in between. The germline V gene encodes CDR1 LGHNA and CDR2 YSLEER. CDR3 residues: CASTSTGLNTEAFF. CDR3 sequence (DNA): TGCGCCAGCACCAGCACAGGGTTAAACACTGAAGCTTTCTTT.

The chain joins TRBV11-2 to TRBJ2-2; D unclear. CDR1 is SGHAT, CDR2 FQNNGV, per germline. The CDR3 runs 14 residues. Trimming pared 2 bases from V and 3 bases from J, leaving 7 bases between. The CDR3 DNA sequence: TGTGCCAGCAGCTTATTCGTTTACACCGGGGAGCTGTTTTTT. It translates to CASSLFVYTGELFF.

V gene TRBV7-8 combines with J gene TRBJ2-2, with 7 positions matching TRBD1. This CDR3 has 16 residues. Unmatched junction bases numbered 9, after V lost 4 bases and J lost 4 bases. Germline V lookup: CDR1 SGHVS, CDR2 FQNEAQ. Written as DNA, the CDR3 is TGTGCCAGCAGCTCTGACAGGGAAAGGGGCACCGGGGAGCTGTTTTTT. Its protein is CASSSDRERGTGELFF. Full variable domain (missing parts from reference TRBV7-8 and TRBJ2-2): GAGVSQSPRYKVAKRGQDVALRCDPISGHVSLFWYQQALGQGPEFLTYFQNEAQLDKSGLPSDRFFAERPEGSVSTLKIQRTQQEDSAVYLCASSSDRERGTGELFFGEGSRLTVL.

J is TRBJ2-4 and V is TRBV9; 7 bases are a match to TRBD2. V was pared by 0 bases and J by 6 bases, with 6 bases of the junction left unmatched. CDR1 SGDLS and CDR2 YYNGEE come from the germline V gene. CDR3 length equals 15 residues. For the CDR3, the DNA is TGTGCCAGCAGCGTAGGGTATAGGGAGGGAAACATTCAGTACTTC. Translating it yields CASSVGYREGNIQYF.

This rearrangement joins TRBV7-3 to TRBJ2-3; 14 bases align to TRBD2. The germline gives CDR1 SGHTA, CDR2 FQGTGA. The CDR3 has 16 amino acids. V shed 6 bases and J 1 base; nucleotides not matched to a gene: 3. The CDR3 is CASRGGLAGGTDTQYF. The CDR3 DNA follows: TGTGCCAGCAGGGGGGGACTAGCGGGAGGCACAGATACGCAGTATTTT.

This clone was seen more than once but under ten times. The V and J genes are TRBV5-1 and TRBJ1-1, with D unresolved. V lost 3 bases and J lost 0, with 6 bases in between. The CDR3 is 13 amino acids. Germline V lookup: CDR1 SGHRS, CDR2 YFSETQ. CDR3 region: CASSYTVNTEAFF. In DNA, the CDR3 is TGCGCCAGCAGCTACACAGTGAACACTGAAGCTTTCTTT.

V and J are TRBV5-1 and TRBJ1-4; D is undetermined. Deletions cut 4 bases from V and 6 bases from J, with 13 bases between. This CDR3 has 14 amino acids. Looked up from germline, CDR1 is SGHRS and CDR2 is YFSETQ. CDR3 residues: CASSPGREHEKLFF. The CDR3 nucleotides read TGCGCCAGCAGCCCTGGTCGGGAACATGAAAAACTGTTTTTT.

The chain employs TRBV7-3 and TRBJ1-1, with 7 bases lining up with TRBD1. Germline lookup yields CDR1 SGHTA and CDR2 FQGTGA. This CDR3 is built from 13 residues. The V gene end was trimmed by 5 bases and the J gene end by 3 bases; junction bases not matched to a gene: 3. The CDR3: CASSTDRDTEAFF. The CDR3 nucleotides read TGTGCCAGCAGCACCGACAGGGACACTGAAGCTTTCTTT.